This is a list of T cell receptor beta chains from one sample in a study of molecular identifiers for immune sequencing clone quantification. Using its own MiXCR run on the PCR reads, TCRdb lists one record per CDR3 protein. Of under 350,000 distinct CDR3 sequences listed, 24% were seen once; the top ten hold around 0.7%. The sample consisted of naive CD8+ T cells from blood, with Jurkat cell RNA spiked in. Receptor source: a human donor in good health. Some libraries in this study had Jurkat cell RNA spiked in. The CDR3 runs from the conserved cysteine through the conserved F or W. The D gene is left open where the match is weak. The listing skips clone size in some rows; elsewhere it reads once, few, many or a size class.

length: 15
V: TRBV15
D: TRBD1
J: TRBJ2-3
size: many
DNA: TGTGCCACCACCCTCCGGGACAGGGCGACAGATACGCAGTATTTT
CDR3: CATTLRDRATDTQYF

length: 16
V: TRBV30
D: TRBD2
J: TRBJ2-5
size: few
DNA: TGTGCCTGGAGTGTCGGACTAGCGGGGCCCCAAGAGACCCAGTACTTC
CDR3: CAWSVGLAGPQETQYF

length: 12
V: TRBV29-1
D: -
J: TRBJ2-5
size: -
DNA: TGCCGCGTTGTGTCAGGCCCGGCGCCCCCGTACTTC
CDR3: CRVVSGPAPPYF

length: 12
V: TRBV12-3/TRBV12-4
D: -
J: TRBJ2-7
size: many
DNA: TGTGCCAGCAGTCCACAAGGATACGAGCAGTACTTC
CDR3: CASSPQGYEQYF

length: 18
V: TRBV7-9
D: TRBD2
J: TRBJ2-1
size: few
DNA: TGTGCCAGCAGCTTACCTAGCGGGAGAGCCATGTCCTACAATGAGCAGTTCTTC
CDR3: CASSLPSGRAMSYNEQFF

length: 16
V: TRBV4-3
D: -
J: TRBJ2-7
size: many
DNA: TGCGCCAGCAGCCAAGCTCGGACCTGGAGGTCCTACGAGCAGTACTTC
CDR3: CASSQARTWRSYEQYF

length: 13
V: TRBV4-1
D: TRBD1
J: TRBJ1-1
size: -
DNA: TGCGCCAGCAGCCCAGGACAGGGGGTTGAAGCTTTCTTT
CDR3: CASSPGQGVEAFF

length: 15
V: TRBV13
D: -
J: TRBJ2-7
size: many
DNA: TGTGCCAGCAGCCCTCGCGGCCTTAGCTCCTACGAGCAGTACTTC
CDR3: CASSPRGLSSYEQYF

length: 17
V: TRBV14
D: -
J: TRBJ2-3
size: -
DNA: TGTGCCAGCAGCTCCACTGTCCGGGGACCCCCCACAGATGCGCAGTATTTT
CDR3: CASSSTVRGPPTDAQYF

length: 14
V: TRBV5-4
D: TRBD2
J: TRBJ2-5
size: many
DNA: TGTGCCAGCAGAATAAGCGGGAGCCAAGAGACCCAGTACTTC
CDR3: CASRISGSQETQYF

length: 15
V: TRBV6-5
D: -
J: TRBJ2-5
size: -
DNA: TGTGCCAACACCCCCCACATGGGGTCAAAAGAGACCCAGTACTTC
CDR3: CANTPHMGSKETQYF

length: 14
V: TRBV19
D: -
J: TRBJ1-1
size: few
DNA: TGTGCCAGTAGTATCGGACGGGGGAACACTGAAGCTTTCTTT
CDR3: CASSIGRGNTEAFF

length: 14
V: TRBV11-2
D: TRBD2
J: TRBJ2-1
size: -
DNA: TGTGCCAGCAGCTTAGACACTAGCGGAGACGAGCAGTTCTTC
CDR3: CASSLDTSGDEQFF

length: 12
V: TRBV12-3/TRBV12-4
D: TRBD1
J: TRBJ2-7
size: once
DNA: TGTGCCAGCAGTTATGGGACAGTGGCGCAGTACTTC
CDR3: CASSYGTVAQYF

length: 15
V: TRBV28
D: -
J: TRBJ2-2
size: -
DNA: TGTGCCAGCAGTTTTAGGACCTTTCACACCGGGGAGCTGTTTTTT
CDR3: CASSFRTFHTGELFF

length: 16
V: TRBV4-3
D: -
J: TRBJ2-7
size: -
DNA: TGCGCCAGCAGCCAAGAGAGGCATTCACCCTCCTACGAGCAGTACTTC
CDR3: CASSQERHSPSYEQYF

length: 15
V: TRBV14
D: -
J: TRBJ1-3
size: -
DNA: TGTGCCAGCAGCCAAGACCGGACTACTGAAAACACCATATATTTT
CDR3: CASSQDRTTENTIYF

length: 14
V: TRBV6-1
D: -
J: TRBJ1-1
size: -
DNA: TGTGCCAGCAGTGAAGTGAGAGGAAACACTGAAGCTTTCTTT
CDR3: CASSEVRGNTEAFF

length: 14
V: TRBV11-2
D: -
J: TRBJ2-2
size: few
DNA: TGTGCCAGCAGTCCGGACGGGAACACCGGGGAGCTGTTTTTT
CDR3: CASSPDGNTGELFF

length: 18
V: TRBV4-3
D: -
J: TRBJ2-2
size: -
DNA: TGCGCCAGCAGCCAAGATCTTAATGGGGGCCCCTACACCGGGGAGCTGTTTTTT
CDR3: CASSQDLNGGPYTGELFF

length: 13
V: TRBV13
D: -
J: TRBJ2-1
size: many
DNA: TGTGCCAGCAGCAAGGACACTTACAATGAGCAGTTCTTC
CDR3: CASSKDTYNEQFF

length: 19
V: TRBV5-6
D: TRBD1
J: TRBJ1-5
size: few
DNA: TGTGCCAGCAGCATGCACGGGACAGGGAGTAATCTTGGCAATCAGCCCCAGCATTTT
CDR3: CASSMHGTGSNLGNQPQHF

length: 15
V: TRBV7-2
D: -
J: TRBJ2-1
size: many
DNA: TGTGCCAGCAGCTCCCCGTTGCTCCTATACAATGAGCAGTTCTTC
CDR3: CASSSPLLLYNEQFF